What follows are 5 T cell receptor beta chains derived from one specimen sequenced in a study of blood T cell repertoires in COVID-19 (TCRdb year 2020). The library was prepared using the immunoSEQ multiplex PCR assay. This immuneACCESS table, as held by TCRdb, lists in-frame sequences with V and J called but not all clones. Of the missing ones, under half trace to an unresolved V gene in checked studies; the others have no known cause. For this sample there are tens of thousands of clones; about 84% appear just once. The ten largest clones capture roughly 10% of the sample. Sequencing was performed on peripheral blood. The receptors derive from a man in his 60s with acute or convalescent COVID-19.

This chain links TRBV3-1 (or the pseudogene TRBV3-2) with TRBJ2-3; 11 bases map to TRBD2. The junction had 3 bases not matched to a gene; V was cut back by 3 bases and J by 1 base. This CDR3 region has 16 residues. Germline loops: CDR1 LGHDT, CDR2 YNNKEL (reference sequence). CDR3 sequence (DNA): TGTGCCAGCAGCCAGTTACTAGCGGGGGGCACAGATACGCAGTATTTT. Translating it yields CASSQLLAGGTDTQYF.

This chain links TRBV29-1 with TRBJ2-7; a weak D match, TRBD1 (5 bases). V dropped 0 bases and J dropped 9 bases, with 21 bases sitting between them. This CDR3 has 15 residues. From germline, CDR1 is SQVTM and CDR2 ANQGSEA. The CDR3 coding sequence is TGCAGCGTTGAAGATCGCCCCCCTCCGACAGTCCGGCAGTACTTC. This encodes CSVEDRPPPTVRQYF.

The chain combines TRBV7-9 with TRBJ1-2, with 11 bases lining up with TRBD1. CDR3 size: 15 residues. Trimming cost V 3 bases and J 8 bases; bases outside gene matches: 8. Germline CDR1 reads SEHNR; CDR2 reads FQNEAQ (reference sequence). CDR3 sequence: CASSLGQGVSAGYTF. The CDR3 DNA is TGTGCCAGCAGCTTGGGACAGGGGGTTTCGGCCGGCTACACCTTC. Filled out from reference TRBV7-9 and TRBJ1-2, the complete variable domain reads DTGVSQNPRHKITKRGQNVTFRCDPISEHNRLYWYRQTLGQGPEFLTYFQNEAQLEKSRLLSDRFSAERPKGSFSTLEIQRTEQGDSAMYLCASSLGQGVSAGYTFGSGTRLTVV.

This clone appeared a single time. The chain carries TRBV5-1 and TRBJ1-3; D is undetermined. V was cut by 0 bases and J by 2 bases, with 3 bases left in between. Germline values: CDR1 SGHRS, CDR2 YFSETQ. The CDR3 consists of 13 residues. CDR3 in amino acids: CASSLGPGNTIYF. The DNA of the CDR3 is TGCGCCAGCAGCTTGGGGCCTGGAAACACCATATATTTT.

This sequence joins TRBV30 and TRBJ2-1; D is ambiguous. V shed 7 bases and J shed 10 bases, with 17 bases lying between them. The CDR3 runs 12 residues. Per the germline V gene, CDR1 is GTSNPN and CDR2 is SVGIG (reference sequence). CDR3 amino acids: CASGLRSEEQFF. The CDR3 nucleotides read TGTGCCTCAGGTCTGAGATCCGAAGAGCAGTTCTTC.